The clone carrying this T cell receptor beta chain has ten or more counts. Its antigen is not known. Criteria for exclusion of patients were uncontrolled infection, other autoimmune disease, pregnancy or lactation. This CDR3 spans 17 amino acids. Per the germline V gene, CDR1 is MDHEN and CDR2 is SYDVKM. V shed 6 bases, J shed 3 bases, and the junction held 14 bases outside the gene matches. Authors of the study amplified TCR beta CDR3 regions from RNA transcripts. HTBI primers were used for first-round RT-PCR of the TCR CDR3. In TCRdb, the multiplex PCR reads were re-called with MiXCR into one record per CDR3 protein. In the table there are about 690,000 distinct CDR3 sequences, around a sixth of which are singletons. This entry comes from a study of T cells in Graves' hyperthyroidism and ophthalmopathy. Findings and caveats of the study: The model made its ophthalmopathy prediction, and onset followed a median roughly six months later. Most thyroid clonotypes that were expanded above 0.001 also turned up in blood.

This sequence originates from a man aged 45-60 years with Graves' hyperthyroidism. Sequenced sample: blood. The rearrangement joins TRBV28 to TRBJ2-7; the match to TRBD2 covers 10 bases. The CDR3 DNA sequence: TGTGCCAGCAGGCGAACTTTGGGGACTAGCGAGTACTACGAGCAGTACTTC. This translates into CASRRTLGTSEYYEQYF. Full variable domain (outside the CDR3, taken from reference TRBV28 and TRBJ2-7): DVKVTQSSRYLVKRTGEKVFLECVQDMDHENMFWYRQDPGLGLRLIYFSYDVKMKEKGDIPEGYSVSREKKERFSLILESASTNQTSMYLCASRRTLGTSEYYEQYFGPGTRLTVT.